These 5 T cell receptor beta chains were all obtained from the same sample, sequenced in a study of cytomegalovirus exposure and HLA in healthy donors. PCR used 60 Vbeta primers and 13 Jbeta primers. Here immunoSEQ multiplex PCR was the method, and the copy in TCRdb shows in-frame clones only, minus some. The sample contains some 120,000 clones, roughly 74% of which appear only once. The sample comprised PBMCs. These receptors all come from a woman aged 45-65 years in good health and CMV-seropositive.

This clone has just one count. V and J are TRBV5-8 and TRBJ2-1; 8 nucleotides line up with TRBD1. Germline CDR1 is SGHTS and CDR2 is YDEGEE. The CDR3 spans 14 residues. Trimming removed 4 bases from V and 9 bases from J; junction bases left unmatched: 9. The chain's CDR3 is CASSPGQVAGEQFF. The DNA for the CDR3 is TGTGCCAGCAGCCCGGGACAGGTGGCCGGTGAGCAGTTCTTC.

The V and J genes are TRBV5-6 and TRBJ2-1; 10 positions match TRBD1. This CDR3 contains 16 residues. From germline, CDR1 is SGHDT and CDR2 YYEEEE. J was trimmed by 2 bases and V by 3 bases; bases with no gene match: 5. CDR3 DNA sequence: TGTGCCAGCAGCTCGAAAGGGACAGGGGCCTACAATGAGCAGTTCTTC. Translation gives CASSSKGTGAYNEQFF.

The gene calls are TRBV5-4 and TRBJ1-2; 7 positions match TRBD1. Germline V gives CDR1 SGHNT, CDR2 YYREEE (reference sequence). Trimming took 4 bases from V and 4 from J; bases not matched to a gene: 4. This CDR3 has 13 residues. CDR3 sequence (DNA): TGTGCCAGCAGCGTGACAGGGTCCTATGGCTACACCTTC. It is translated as CASSVTGSYGYTF.

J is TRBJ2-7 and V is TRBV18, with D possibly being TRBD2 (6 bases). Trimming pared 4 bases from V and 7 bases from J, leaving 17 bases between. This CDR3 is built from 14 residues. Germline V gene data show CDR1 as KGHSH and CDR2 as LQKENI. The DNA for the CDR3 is TGTGCCAGCTCACTATCCGGGAGCACGCCTGAGCAGTACTTC. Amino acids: CASSLSGSTPEQYF.

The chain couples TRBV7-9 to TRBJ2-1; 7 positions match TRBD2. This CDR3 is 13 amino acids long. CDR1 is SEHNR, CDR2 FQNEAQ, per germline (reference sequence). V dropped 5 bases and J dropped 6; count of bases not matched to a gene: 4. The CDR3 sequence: CASSIGTINEQFF. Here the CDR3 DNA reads TGTGCCAGCAGCATCGGGACTATCAATGAGCAGTTCTTC.